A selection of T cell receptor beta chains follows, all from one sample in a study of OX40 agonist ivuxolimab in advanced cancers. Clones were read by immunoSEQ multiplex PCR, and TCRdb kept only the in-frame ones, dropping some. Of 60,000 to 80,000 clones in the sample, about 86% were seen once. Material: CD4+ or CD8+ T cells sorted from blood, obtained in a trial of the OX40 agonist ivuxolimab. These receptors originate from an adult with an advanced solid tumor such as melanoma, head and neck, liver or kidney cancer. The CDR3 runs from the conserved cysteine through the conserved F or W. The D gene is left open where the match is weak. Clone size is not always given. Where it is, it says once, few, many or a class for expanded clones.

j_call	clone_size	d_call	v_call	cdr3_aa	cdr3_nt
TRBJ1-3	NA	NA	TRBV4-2	CASSQGILGNTIYF	TGTGCCAGCAGCCAAGGGATTTTGGGAAACACCATATATTTT
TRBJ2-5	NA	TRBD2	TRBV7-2	CASSLNLAGVGAQYF	TGTGCCAGCAGCTTGAATCTAGCGGGGGTAGGGGCCCAGTACTTC
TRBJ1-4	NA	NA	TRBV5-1	CASSSNQPNEKLFF	TGCGCCAGCAGCTCTAACCAGCCTAATGAAAAACTGTTTTTT
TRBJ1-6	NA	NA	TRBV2	CASSERGRVGSYNSPLHF	TGTGCCAGCAGTGAACGTGGTAGGGTGGGTTCCTATAATTCACCCCTCCACTTT
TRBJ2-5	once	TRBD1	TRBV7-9	CASSYWGTDQETQYF	TGTGCCAGCAGCTACTGGGGGACAGACCAAGAGACCCAGTACTTC
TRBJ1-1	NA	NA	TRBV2	CASSEARKNTEAFF	TGTGCCAGCAGTGAAGCGCGGAAGAACACTGAAGCTTTCTTT
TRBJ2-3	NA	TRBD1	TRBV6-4	CASTAFGQARVGTDTQYF	TGTGCCAGCACCGCCTTCGGACAGGCTCGCGTGGGCACAGATACGCAGTATTTT
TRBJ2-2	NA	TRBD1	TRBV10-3	CAIRGTGEAGELFF	TGTGCCATCAGGGGGACAGGGGAAGCCGGGGAGCTGTTTTTT
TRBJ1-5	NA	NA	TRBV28	CASRIGSNQPQHF	TGTGCCAGCAGAATCGGTAGCAATCAGCCCCAGCATTTT
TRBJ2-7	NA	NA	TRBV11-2	CASSPQVVHREQYF	TGTGCCAGCAGCCCACAGGTGGTGCATCGGGAGCAGTACTTC
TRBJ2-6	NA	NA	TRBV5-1	CASSPNGIGALGSGANVLTF	TGCGCCAGCAGCCCAAATGGAATAGGGGCCCTGGGTTCTGGGGCCAACGTCCTGACTTTC
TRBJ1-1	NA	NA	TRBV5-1	CASSLAPGTPGGVAFF	TGCGCCAGCAGCTTGGCCCCCGGGACACCGGGCGGGGTAGCTTTCTTT
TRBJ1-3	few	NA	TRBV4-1	CASSQTGLGNTIYF	TGCGCCAGCAGCCAAACAGGGTTAGGAAACACCATATATTTT
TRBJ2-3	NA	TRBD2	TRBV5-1	CASSPGLAGDHTDTQYF	TGCGCCAGCAGCCCTGGACTAGCGGGGGACCACACAGATACGCAGTATTTT